The 29 T cell receptor beta chains listed next were all sequenced from one sample in a study of blood T cell repertoires in COVID-19. Sequencing used immunoSEQ multiplex PCR; TCRdb keeps in-frame clones, though not all of them. Among tens of thousands of clones listed, 65% to 90% were seen once. Sequences were obtained from peripheral blood. These receptor sequences come from a man older than 75 with acute or convalescent COVID-19.

This chain joins TRBV19 and TRBJ1-5, with a tentative D call TRBD1 (5 bases). CDR1 LNHDA and CDR2 SQIVND come from the germline V gene (reference sequence). This CDR3 is 14 amino acids long. Trimming pared 5 bases from V and 3 bases from J, leaving 11 bases between. The CDR3: CASSLAGVNQPQHF. In DNA form, the CDR3 reads TGTGCCAGTAGTTTAGCGGGGGTCAATCAGCCCCAGCATTTT. Using reference TRBV19 and TRBJ1-5 for the parts outside the CDR3, the full variable domain is DGGITQSPKYLFRKEGQNVTLSCEQNLNHDAMYWYRQDPGQGLRLIYYSQIVNDFQKGDIAEGYSVSREKKESFPLTVTSAQKNPTAFYLCASSLAGVNQPQHFGDGTRLSIL.

This chain links TRBV2 with TRBJ1-6; D remains ambiguous. The CDR3 is made up of 16 amino acids. From germline, CDR1 is SNHLY and CDR2 FYNNEI. Trimming left V 6 bases short and J 4 bases short, with 16 bases between. In DNA form, the CDR3 reads TGTGCCAGCAGCCTGATCCTGGCGGATTATAATTCACCCCTCCACTTT. It encodes CASSLILADYNSPLHF.

V is TRBV10-3 and J is TRBJ2-1; 9 positions match TRBD1. J gave up 3 bases and V 3 bases, and 6 bases lay outside the gene matches. The germline V gene has CDR1 ENHRY and CDR2 SYGVKD. The CDR3 covers 16 residues. As DNA, the CDR3 is TGTGCCATCAGTGACGACCGGGACAGGGACTACAATGAGCAGTTCTTC. Amino acid sequence: CAISDDRDRDYNEQFF.

The rearrangement uses TRBV18 and TRBJ1-1, with TRBD1 as a possible D gene (5 bases). The V gene's germline CDR1 is KGHSH and CDR2 LQKENI. The V end was cut by 5 bases, the J end by 11 bases, with 15 bases between. There are 12 residues in the CDR3. CDR3 in DNA: TGTGCCAGCTCAGGGGCCCAGGAATCGGCTTTCTTT. As protein: CASSGAQESAFF.

This sequence joins TRBV27 and TRBJ2-1; 7 bases are shared with TRBD1. The CDR3 consists of 14 residues. Germline CDR1 MNHEY, CDR2 SMNVEV (reference sequence). V was pared by 5 bases and J by 6 bases, with 7 bases of the junction left unmatched. The CDR3 here is CASSPPTGSNEQFF. The CDR3 nucleotides are TGTGCCAGCAGTCCTCCGACAGGGAGCAATGAGCAGTTCTTC.

The chain recombines TRBV11-2 with TRBJ2-2, with 9 bases aligning to TRBD1. CDR3 length equals 17 residues. V was clipped by 1 base and J by 3 bases; unmatched bases: 6. Germline values: CDR1 SGHAT, CDR2 FQNNGV. CDR3 protein: CASSLGDRAIYTGELFF. DNA for the CDR3: TGTGCCAGCAGCTTAGGGGACAGGGCTATTTACACCGGGGAGCTGTTTTTT.

This sequence joins TRBV5-6 and TRBJ1-6; D may be TRBD1 (5 bases). Germline CDR1 SGHDT, CDR2 YYEEEE. V lost 2 bases, J lost 7 bases, and 10 bases lay in between. The CDR3 has 14 residues. CDR3: CASSFGSGNSPLHF. CDR3 nucleotides: TGTGCCAGCAGCTTCGGGTCAGGGAATTCACCCCTCCACTTT.

In its sample, this clone was seen once. V is TRBV6-5 and J is TRBJ1-2; TRBD1 matches 12 bases. There are 16 residues in the CDR3. V lost 2 bases and J lost 4; bases outside the gene matches: 5. The germline V gene has CDR1 MNHEY and CDR2 SVGAGI. CDR3 in amino acids: CASSYGTGGAGYGYTF. The CDR3 DNA reads as TGTGCCAGCAGTTACGGGACAGGGGGCGCGGGCTATGGCTACACCTTC.

This chain connects TRBV5-6 to TRBJ2-4; the match to TRBD1 covers 7 bases. V lost 3 bases to trimming and J lost 3 bases; unmatched junction nucleotides: 3. The germline V gene has CDR1 SGHDT and CDR2 YYEEEE. The CDR3 is made up of 14 amino acids. CDR3 in DNA: TGTGCCAGCAGCTCCCGACAGGGCAAAAACATTCAGTACTTC. Its protein product is CASSSRQGKNIQYF.

This clone was seen a single time. This chain links TRBV9 with TRBJ2-1; 11 nucleotides match TRBD1. Germline V gene sequence: CDR1 SGDLS, CDR2 YYNGEE. V lost 4 bases to trimming and J lost 6 bases; unmatched junction nucleotides: 9. The CDR3 loop spans 16 amino acids. CDR3 residues: CASSPRPGTGGNEQFF. The CDR3, as DNA: TGTGCCAGCAGCCCACGTCCCGGGACAGGGGGCAATGAGCAGTTCTTC. The whole variable domain, filled in from reference TRBV9 and TRBJ2-1, reads DSGVTQTPKHLITATGQRVTLRCSPRSGDLSVYWYQQSLDQGLQFLIQYYNGEERAKGNILERFSAQQFPDLHSELNLSSLELGDSALYFCASSPRPGTGGNEQFFGPGTRLTVL.

This clone was picked up one time. The chain is built from TRBV27 and TRBJ1-5; D is ambiguous. Germline V gives CDR1 MNHEY, CDR2 SMNVEV (reference sequence). Trimming took off 0 bases at V and 4 bases at J, with 4 bases between the two ends. The CDR3 spans 13 residues. The CDR3 loop reads CASSLSGNQPQHF. DNA of the CDR3: TGTGCCAGCAGTTTATCCGGGAATCAGCCCCAGCATTTT.

This chain links TRBV15 with TRBJ2-7; 10 positions agree with TRBD1. The CDR3 length is 16 residues. Trimming cost V 0 bases and J 7 bases; bases outside gene matches: 9. From germline, CDR1 is LNHNV and CDR2 YYDKDF (reference sequence). CDR3 in DNA: TGTGCCACCAGCAGAGATGGGAGACAGGGGGCGCGGGAGCAGTACTTC. This translates into CATSRDGRQGAREQYF. Based on the CDR3 plus reference TRBV15 and TRBJ2-7, the full variable domain is DAMVIQNPRYQVTQFGKPVTLSCSQTLNHNVMYWYQQKSSQAPKLLFHYYDKDFNNEADTPDNFQSRRPNTSFCFLDIRSPGLGDTAMYLCATSRDGRQGAREQYFGPGTRLTVT.

This chain uses TRBV6-2 or TRBV6-3 with TRBJ1-5, with D maybe TRBD1 (6 bases). The CDR3 is made up of 13 amino acids. V lost 6 bases and J lost 4, with 10 bases in between. The germline gives CDR1 MNHEY, CDR2 SVGEGT. For the CDR3, the DNA is TGTGCCAGCAGCCAACAGGGAAATCAGCCCCAGCATTTT. This encodes CASSQQGNQPQHF.

The chain combines TRBV6-5 with TRBJ2-5; D not resolved. V shed 8 bases and J shed 1 base, with 8 bases lying between them. The CDR3 sequence is 12 residues long. The germline V gene has CDR1 MNHEY and CDR2 SVGAGI. CDR3 sequence reads: CASGRLQETQYF. CDR3 DNA sequence: TGTGCCAGCGGAAGACTCCAAGAGACCCAGTACTTC.

The chain is built from TRBV6-6 and TRBJ1-5; maybe TRBD1 (5 bases). Germline CDR1 is MNHNY and CDR2 is SVGAGI (reference sequence). The CDR3 has 15 amino acids. V dropped 2 bases and J dropped 3 bases, with 11 bases sitting between them. CDR3 protein: CASSYGDGHNQPQHF. The CDR3 nucleotides read TGTGCCAGCAGTTACGGTGACGGACACAATCAGCCCCAGCATTTT.

The chain couples TRBV9 to TRBJ2-5; 9 positions agree with TRBD2. CDR1 is SGDLS, CDR2 YYNGEE, per germline. The CDR3 covers 16 residues. V lost 4 bases, J lost 1 base, and 8 bases stayed unmatched. The CDR3 loop is CASSIGTSKLQETQYF. CDR3 in DNA: TGTGCCAGCAGCATCGGGACTAGCAAACTCCAAGAGACCCAGTACTTC.

V usage is TRBV6-5 and J usage is TRBJ2-2; D perhaps matches TRBD2 (5 bases). The CDR3 runs to 15 residues. V lost 6 bases, J lost 2 bases, and 13 bases lay in between. From germline, CDR1 is MNHEY and CDR2 SVGAGI. The CDR3 region has the DNA TGTGCCAGCAGGAGGGAGCCTATAAACACCGGGGAGCTGTTTTTT. This translates into CASRREPINTGELFF.

The chain carries TRBV2 and TRBJ2-2, with a possible D match to TRBD1 (6 bases). The CDR3 is made up of 13 amino acids. Germline loops: CDR1 SNHLY, CDR2 FYNNEI. Trimming shortened V by 10 bases and J by 5 bases, and 14 bases separated the two germline ends. The DNA for the CDR3 is TGTGCCAAGGAGACAGGCGGAACCGGGGAGCTGTTTTTT. It specifies CAKETGGTGELFF.

The rearrangement links TRBV12-5 to TRBJ2-2; 9 nucleotides match TRBD2. Germline CDR1 and CDR2: LGHNT and FRNRAP. The junction had 4 bases not matched to a gene; V was cut back by 5 bases and J by 0 bases. The CDR3 is 16 residues long. This chain's CDR3 is CASGVRLAANTGELFF. In DNA form, the CDR3 reads TGTGCTAGTGGTGTCCGACTAGCGGCGAACACCGGGGAGCTGTTTTTT.

About this clone itself: Other DNA sequences of this sample code for an identical CDR3. The CDR3 sequence: CATSDPGLAGNTGELFF. The CDR3 nucleotides are TGTGCCACCAGTGATCCAGGACTAGCGGGGAACACCGGGGAGCTGTTTTTT. V gene TRBV24-1 combines with J gene TRBJ2-2; 11 bases fit TRBD2. Germline lookup yields CDR1 KGHDR and CDR2 SFDVKD. The J segment lost 1 base and the V segment lost 3 bases, leaving 3 bases of the junction unmatched. The CDR3 is made up of 17 amino acids.

The chain couples TRBV21-1 to TRBJ1-6. TRBV21-1 is an annotated pseudogene. CDR3 length: 19 amino acids. CDR3 in amino acids: CASSKAFGRFGSCGWPLHF. DNA for the CDR3: TGTGCCAGCAGCAAAGCATTTGGGAGGTTTGGCTCTTGTGGTTGGCCCCTCCACTTT.

The chain combines TRBV10-2 with TRBJ1-1; 8 bases map to TRBD1. Germline V CDR1 and CDR2: WSHSY, SAAADI. With 3 bases clipped from V and 0 bases from J, the junction kept 6 bases outside the gene matches. The CDR3 totals 16 residues. CDR3 amino acids: CASSDPRTGLNTEAFF. CDR3 sequence (DNA): TGCGCCAGCAGTGACCCCCGGACAGGGTTGAACACTGAAGCTTTCTTT.

This chain connects TRBV7-9 to TRBJ2-7, with 7 bases matching TRBD1. V was clipped by 1 base and J by 7 bases; unmatched bases: 7. This CDR3 has 14 amino acids. Germline values: CDR1 SEHNR, CDR2 FQNEAQ (reference sequence). CDR3 bases: TGTGCCAGCAGCTTAGGACAGGGCGAGCGAGAGCAGTACTTC. Encoded protein: CASSLGQGEREQYF.

The chain is built from TRBV30 and TRBJ2-1, with 13 bases lining up with TRBD2. After removal of 6 bases from V and 2 bases from J, the junction contained 13 bases not matched to a gene. Germline V CDR1 and CDR2: GTSNPN, SVGIG (reference sequence). The CDR3 loop spans 18 amino acids. CDR3 nucleotide sequence: TGTGCCTGCAACGGAGGGGGACTAGCGGGAACAACCTACAATGAGCAGTTCTTC. Translation gives CACNGGGLAGTTYNEQFF. Supplemented by reference TRBV30 and TRBJ2-1, the full variable domain reads SQTIHQWPATLVQPVGSPLSLECTVEGTSNPNLYWYRQAAGRGLQLLFYSVGIGQISSEVPQNLSASRPQDRQFILSSKKLLLSDSGFYLCACNGGGLAGTTYNEQFFGPGTRLTVL.

This chain links TRBV29-1 with TRBJ1-2; D is unclear. Germline V gene lookup returns CDR1 SQVTM and CDR2 ANQGSEA. CDR3 length equals 12 residues. The CDR3 region is CREGTTLYGYTF. The CDR3, as DNA: TGCAGAGAGGGTACCACCCTCTATGGCTACACCTTC.

V usage is TRBV19 and J usage is TRBJ2-1, with 12 bases fitting TRBD2. With 6 bases clipped from V and 3 bases from J, the junction kept 6 bases outside the gene matches. Germline V gene sequence: CDR1 LNHDA, CDR2 SQIVND (reference sequence). The CDR3 extends over 16 amino acids. The CDR3 nucleotides read TGTGCCAGTAGGCCGACTAGCGGGAGACTCTACAATGAGCAGTTCTTC. The encoded protein is CASRPTSGRLYNEQFF.

This clone came up once. The chain employs TRBV6-4 and TRBJ2-1; D perhaps matches TRBD1 (6 bases). Germline V gives CDR1 MRHNA, CDR2 SNTAGT. The CDR3 extends over 15 amino acids. Trimming shortened V by 9 bases and J by 4 bases, and 19 bases separated the two germline ends. This CDR3 reads CARDRDTSWYNEQFF. For the CDR3, the DNA is TGTGCCAGAGATCGGGACACCTCCTGGTACAATGAGCAGTTCTTC.

The table lists this clone with a count of one. This sample also contains other DNA sequences that code for the same CDR3. This chain uses TRBV24-1 with TRBJ1-1; 10 nucleotides agree with TRBD1. After removal of 4 bases from V and 3 bases from J, the junction contained 4 bases not matched to a gene. Germline V gene lookup returns CDR1 KGHDR and CDR2 SFDVKD. The CDR3 length is 15 residues. The CDR3 loop reads CATSDPGTGDTEAFF. Written as DNA, the CDR3 is TGTGCCACCAGTGACCCCGGGACAGGGGACACTGAAGCTTTCTTT.

The chain has TRBV20-1 and TRBJ1-4; D not resolved. Between the trimmed V and J ends, which lost 5 bases and 7 bases, there was a span of 8 bases. The CDR3 contains 11 residues. Germline assignment: CDR1 DFQATT and CDR2 SNEGSKA (reference sequence). In DNA, the CDR3 is TGCAGTGCTTTGCGGATTGAAAAACTGTTTTTT. Amino acids: CSALRIEKLFF.